Sequencing of this T cell receptor (beta chain) was carried out in a study of blood T cells in healthy people across ages. Next came a second PCR, run for roughly 6 to 11 cycles, which used a sample-barcoded 5' primer along with a J-beta primer mix. MiXCR, run by TCRdb on the 5' RACE reads, gives a single entry per CDR3 protein. The data contain around 520,000 distinct CDR3 sequences, roughly a quarter of them singletons. From germline, CDR1 is SQVTM and CDR2 ANQGSEA. The V gene end was trimmed by 1 base and the J gene end by 4 bases; junction bases not matched to a gene: 9. The CDR3 runs 15 residues. The same data also contributed to another study, on T cells of mothers and their children.

This TCR came from a boy between 2 and 10 years old in good health. Sequenced material: blood. V gene TRBV29-1 combines with J gene TRBJ1-2, with 7 bases matching TRBD1. CDR3 bases: TGCAGCGTTGAAGGAGGGGGCAATCGGGGCTATGGCTACACCTTC. This gives the protein CSVEGGGNRGYGYTF.